This T cell receptor (beta chain) came from a study of blood T cell repertoires in COVID-19. On the study more broadly: Samples representing acute and convalescent COVID-19 were sourced from the United States, Italy and Spain.

In the original workflow: Estimates of nucleated cell counts were drawn from the amplification of reference gene primers. Assay: immunoSEQ multiplex PCR; the TCRdb copy retains only in-frame clones and omits some. For V, J and clone size, that table is used; D and trimming come from the DNA. Of under 500,000 clones listed, 75% to 90% are singletons. Per the germline V gene, CDR1 is MNHEY and CDR2 is SVGAGI. Trimming stripped 10 bases from V and 8 bases from J, with 17 bases between. The CDR3 length is 12 residues. The source is a woman in her 30s with acute or convalescent COVID-19. The specimen was peripheral blood. The rearrangement uses TRBV6-5 and TRBJ1-2; D is unresolved. The CDR3 region is CATTPYLGGYTF. CDR3 coding DNA: TGTGCCACCACCCCTTATCTGGGCGGCTACACCTTC.